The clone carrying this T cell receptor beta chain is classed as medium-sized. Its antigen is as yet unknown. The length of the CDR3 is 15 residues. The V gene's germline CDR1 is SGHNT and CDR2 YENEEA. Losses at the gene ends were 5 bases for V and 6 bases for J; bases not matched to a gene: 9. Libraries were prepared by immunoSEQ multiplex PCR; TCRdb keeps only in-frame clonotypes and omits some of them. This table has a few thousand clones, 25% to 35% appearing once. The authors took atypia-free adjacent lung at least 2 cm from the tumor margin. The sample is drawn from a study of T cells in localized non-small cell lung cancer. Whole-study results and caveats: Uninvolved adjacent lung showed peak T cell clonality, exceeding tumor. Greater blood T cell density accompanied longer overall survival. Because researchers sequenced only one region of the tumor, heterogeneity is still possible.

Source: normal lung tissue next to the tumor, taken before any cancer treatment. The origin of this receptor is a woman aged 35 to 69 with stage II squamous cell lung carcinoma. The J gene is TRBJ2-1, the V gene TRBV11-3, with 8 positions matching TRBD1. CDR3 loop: CASSDSQGASNEQFF. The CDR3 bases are TGTGCCAGCAGCGATTCGCAGGGGGCTTCCAATGAGCAGTTCTTC.